These T cell receptor beta chains were read from a single sample in a study of T cells after yellow fever vaccination. TCRdb processed the 5' RACE reads anew with MiXCR; each CDR3 protein has one entry. The top ten clones hold around 1.1% of a sample with about 220,000 distinct CDR3 sequences, 6.5% to 7.5% of them seen once. The source was CD4+ T cells sorted from PBMCs, collected on the day of the yellow fever booster vaccination. The receptors stem from a man aged 25-45 years who received the YFV17D yellow fever vaccine. Each CDR3 is given with its conserved first and last residue. Not all rows give a size; the values are once, few, many and, for expanded clones, a class.

12 | NA | TRBV20-1 | CSARDGFVEQYF
15 | few | TRBV29-1 | CSVVGAGGSTGELFF
16 | NA | TRBV6-1 | CASGLAGGNWYNEQFF
14 | many | TRBV20-1 | CSAEKKSSYNEQFF
21 | few | TRBV6-2/TRBV6-3 | CASSYSDRGREWGFGYNEQFF
18 | NA | TRBV7-3 | CASSPRGAGAGGSYEQYF
12 | many | TRBV12-3/TRBV12-4 | CASSPGGYEQYF
13 | NA | TRBV19 | CASKVSGVETQYF
14 | many | TRBV7-2 | CASSPGTGRYEQYF
15 | many | TRBV6-5 | CASSYNVATNEKLFF
13 | NA | TRBV28 | CATITGNNQPQHF
15 | NA | TRBV5-5 | CASSPAQGSYNERFF
15 | few | TRBV10-3 | CAIRPGGGSGNEQFF
16 | few | TRBV19 | CASSIGSGGYTDTQYF
17 | NA | TRBV4-3 | CASSQETRLAGEYEQYF
15 | NA | TRBV29-1 | CSVESDRGFAGELFF
20 | few | TRBV4-2 | CASSQDSRLTSGRVTDTQYF
10 | many | TRBV20-1 | CSAVDDEQFF
14 | few | TRBV4-2 | CASSHSGTKYEQYF
14 | many | TRBV2 | CASTPWVPYNEQFF
15 | many | TRBV7-2 | CASSLAKNSYNEQFF
14 | few | TRBV15 | CATSTGTENQPQHF
19 | few | TRBV5-1 | CASSYPTTSGRTGTDTQYF
14 | many | TRBV7-9 | CAILTGQGWETQYF
15 | many | TRBV10-3 | CAISKSGQSTDTQYF
16 | NA | TRBV5-1 | CASSQGTSSSTDTQYF
16 | many | TRBV5-1 | CASSLSTGTAYNEQFF
15 | many | TRBV12-3/TRBV12-4 | CASTMRITGANVLTF
16 | NA | TRBV6-5 | CASSYSTGAVNYGYTF
15 | NA | TRBV24-1 | CATGTGGPSYNEQFF
11 | many | TRBV20-1 | CSARTYNEQFF
15 | many | TRBV7-9 | CASSNAGTGGYEQYF
14 | NA | TRBV19 | CASSSPGLTETQYF
15 | many | TRBV3-1 | CASSQDLWAGETQYF
14 | NA | TRBV5-1 | CATKPTTATYEQYF
13 | many | TRBV29-1 | CSVQLIRPYEQYF
14 | NA | TRBV11-2 | CASRVPGHGYEQYF
13 | NA | TRBV18 | CASSPMGLEGYTF
16 | many | TRBV23-1 | CASSQSSQGGTGELFF
15 | NA | TRBV7-2 | CASSSSGTGGVEQYF
16 | NA | TRBV20-1 | CSAARDSGSGYNEQFF
15 | NA | TRBV3-1 | CASSQVPGPYNEQFF
15 | many | TRBV5-1 | CASSSRTSGQGEQFF
15 | many | TRBV6-5 | CASSIGPGGNYGYTF
13 | NA | TRBV19 | CASSKGASSPLHF
16 | NA | TRBV20-1 | CSARDGRDPRHEKLFF
15 | NA | TRBV5-4 | CASTSRGGYQETQYF